This T cell receptor beta chain was profiled in a study of blood T cell repertoires in COVID-19 (TCRdb year 2020). In terms of the full investigation: The collaborator samples originated in the United States, Italy and Spain and spanned the acute and convalescent phases of COVID-19. The repertoires were released in a freely available public database meant as a resource for research on the immune response to SARS-CoV-2. Subjects who had been exposed to COVID-19, were actively infected with it, or had recovered from it provided the deeply sampled blood TCRbeta repertoires that made up the dataset. The prospective study material was composed of cDNA or gDNA derived from T cells, B-cell-depleted T cells, or PBMCs. Where available, HLA class I and class II types were taken from metadata supplied by the sample provider and were not determined by assay-based typing. The samples were drawn from two sources: the first 160 participants of the ongoing ImmuneRACE study, and fewer than 1,500 subjects contributed by 6 global collaborators. Sample metadata almost always included a de-identified subject ID, COVID-19 status, age in years and sex.

Germline trimming: 2 bases from V, 1 base from J; junction bases outside gene matches: 10. Its CDR3 holds 19 amino acids, cysteine through phenylalanine. Just the 57-base CDR3 DNA is kept, in frame starting at base 1. Taken from the germline V gene (reference sequence), the CDR1 and CDR2 loops are LNHDA and SQIVND. Broad study findings and their caveats: The amount of clinical and demographic metadata varied by source and participant and was provided uncurated.

Participants in the prospective study were aged roughly 18 to 100 years, lived in about two dozen United States geographic areas, and enrolled through a virtual design. To assign participants to cohorts, the prospective study relied on clinical history that participants themselves reported in a screening survey and a study questionnaire. ImmuneRACE Cohort 3 recovered participants were defined by two consecutive negative NP/OP PCR tests, healthcare professional clearance, or symptom resolution. In the prospective study, mobile phlebotomists collected whole blood, serum and a nasopharyngeal or oropharyngeal swab from each participant. Additional blood draws and questionnaires over an approximately 2-month period could optionally be provided by prospective study participants. Before DNA extraction, blood samples from the prospective study were shipped at room temperature or frozen. TCRbeta CDR3 regions were amplified from genomic DNA by means of the immunoSEQ Assay, a bias-controlled multiplex PCR. The published analysis was carried out like this. Nucleated cell counts per sample were estimated from amplification of reference gene primers within the assay. Sequence reads were collapsed and filtered to measure the absolute abundance of every unique TCRbeta CDR3 rearrangement. For each sample, productive Simpson clonality was calculated as the square root of Simpson's diversity index across productive rearrangements. The source is immuneACCESS, and TCRdb retained only in-frame sequences with V and J called. Part of the clones is not carried over; for the studies checked, unresolved V genes explain less than half of this, and the remainder is unexplained. V, J and clone size derive from that table, while D and trimming were established from the DNA sequence. Present in this sample are around 390,000 clones, just under 90% of which were seen just once. Of the sample, approximately 10% is held by the ten largest clones.

Concerning this clone: Its specific antigen is unknown. Base qualities are not at hand, and no much larger clone is one base apart.

Sample: PBMCs or T cells enriched from blood (not recorded which). The TCR was taken from a woman aged 50 to 60 who had recovered from COVID-19. The chain uses TRBV19 and TRBJ2-1, and 11 junction bases match TRBD2. The bases read TGTGCCAGTAGTATATCAGGGCTAGCGGGGGGCAAATCCTACAATGAGCAGTTCTTC. Its coded protein is CASSISGLAGGKSYNEQFF.